This entry lists 29 T cell receptor beta chains sequenced from one sample in a study of cytomegalovirus exposure and HLA in healthy donors. A multiplex PCR was run with 60 Vbeta primers and 13 Jbeta primers. The table came from immunoSEQ multiplex PCR; TCRdb's copy has only in-frame clones and leaves some out. Seen here are 150,000 to 200,000 clones, roughly 80% observed once, and the top ten hold 4.9%. Sequenced sample: PBMCs. The receptors shown here come from a male donor in good health and CMV-seronegative.

The chain carries TRBV7-3 and TRBJ1-5; 7 bases agree with TRBD1. V was clipped by 2 bases and J by 7 bases; unmatched bases: 2. The CDR3 loop spans 13 amino acids. CDR1 and CDR2 (germline): SGHTA, FQGTGA. The CDR3 loop is CASSLDREQPQHF. CDR3 DNA sequence: TGTGCCAGCAGCTTAGACAGGGAGCAGCCCCAGCATTTT. The full variable domain, in which reference TRBV7-3 and TRBJ1-5 provide the parts outside the CDR3, is GAGVSQTPSNKVTEKGKYVELRCDPISGHTALYWYRQSLGQGPEFLIYFQGTGAADDSGLPNDRFFAVRPEGSVSTLKIQRTERGDSAVYLCASSLDREQPQHFGDGTRLSIL.

The V call is TRBV11-3, the J call TRBJ2-2; 7 positions match TRBD2. The CDR3 contains 15 residues. The V segment lost 5 bases and the J segment 4 bases; nucleotides outside the gene matches: 7. Germline loops: CDR1 SGHNT, CDR2 YENEEA. The CDR3 DNA is TGTGCCAGCAGCGTAAGCGGGATGAGCACCGGGGAGCTGTTTTTT. This codes for CASSVSGMSTGELFF.

The V and J genes are TRBV11-2 and TRBJ2-7; perhaps TRBD1 as D (5 bases). The CDR3 totals 13 residues. Trimming stripped 1 base from V and 9 bases from J, with 13 bases between. Germline assignment: CDR1 SGHAT and CDR2 FQNNGV. The CDR3 spells CASSLGRARVQYF. DNA for the CDR3: TGTGCCAGCAGCTTAGGCAGGGCTAGGGTGCAGTACTTC.

The chain links TRBV7-3 to TRBJ1-1; TRBD1 agrees at 9 bases. The CDR3 runs 14 residues. The germline CDR1 and CDR2 sequences are SGHTA and FQGTGA. J was trimmed by 11 bases and V by 5 bases; bases with no gene match: 12. CDR3 bases: TGTGCCAGCAGCCTCAACCCGGGACAGGGAGGCGCTTTCTTT. The encoded protein is CASSLNPGQGGAFF.

This clone was recorded only once. This chain connects TRBV7-2 to TRBJ1-6; D gene uncertain. Germline CDR1 SGHTA, CDR2 FQGNSA. CDR3 length: 13 residues. Trimming removed 2 bases at V and 6 bases at J, with 5 bases between. Here the CDR3 reads CASSLSVNSPLHF. CDR3 nucleotides: TGTGCCAGCAGCTTATCAGTTAATTCACCCCTCCACTTT.

This clone has only a few counts. The chain uses TRBV6-1 and TRBJ2-7; TRBD1 matches at 8 bases. CDR3 length: 14 amino acids. The trim removed 6 bases at V and 0 bases at J, leaving 4 bases unmatched. Germline values: CDR1 MNHNS, CDR2 SASEGT. CDR3 in amino acids: CASSRDRSSYEQYF. As DNA, the CDR3 is TGTGCCAGCAGCCGGGACAGGAGCTCCTACGAGCAGTACTTC.

The rearrangement joins TRBV5-1 to TRBJ1-2; 8 bases are a match to TRBD1. Germline V gives CDR1 SGHRS, CDR2 YFSETQ. The CDR3 has 15 residues. With V trimmed by 1 base and J by 6 bases, 8 bases remained unmatched. CDR3 region: CASSLTSNRGDGYTF. The CDR3 region has the DNA TGCGCCAGCAGCTTGACTAGTAACAGGGGGGATGGCTACACCTTC.

The table lists this clone with a count of one. V and J are TRBV5-5 and TRBJ1-5; a weak D match, TRBD1 (5 bases). Germline V gives CDR1 SGHKS, CDR2 YYEKEE (reference sequence). The CDR3 has 15 residues. Trimming removed 1 base at V and 4 bases at J, with 12 bases between. The CDR3 spells CASSLWLSGNQPQHF. DNA for the CDR3: TGTGCCAGCAGCTTGTGGTTGTCAGGGAATCAGCCCCAGCATTTT.

The rearrangement links TRBV27 to TRBJ2-2; D is ambiguous. V lost 5 bases and J lost 5, with 9 bases in between. The CDR3 has 13 residues. Looked up from germline, CDR1 is MNHEY and CDR2 is SMNVEV (reference sequence). CDR3 amino acids: CASSHTGTGELFF. The DNA of the CDR3 is TGTGCCAGCAGTCACACCGGGACCGGGGAGCTGTTTTTT.

This chain connects TRBV7-2 to TRBJ2-2, with 9 bases that match TRBD2. This CDR3 spans 15 amino acids. J gave up 6 bases and V 6 bases, and 8 bases lay outside the gene matches. Germline CDR1 reads SGHTA; CDR2 reads FQGNSA. DNA for the CDR3: TGTGCCAGCAGATATAGCGGGAGTGGGGCCGGGGAGCTGTTTTTT. Amino acid sequence: CASRYSGSGAGELFF.

This chain uses TRBV11-2 with TRBJ2-5; weak D call: TRBD1 (5 bases). Germline values: CDR1 SGHAT, CDR2 FQNNGV. V was clipped by 6 bases and J by 1 base, with 9 bases between them. This CDR3 has 13 residues. CDR3 in DNA: TGTGCCAGCAGGAGACAGAGCCAAGAGACCCAGTACTTC. This gives the protein CASRRQSQETQYF.

In this sample, this clone turned up once. The chain carries TRBV7-3 and TRBJ2-3, with D hard to call. With 3 bases removed from V and 2 bases from J, the gap between germline ends came to 12 bases. Germline CDR1 reads SGHTA; CDR2 reads FQGTGA. The CDR3 covers 15 residues. CDR3: CASSFSSGLTDTQYF. The CDR3 DNA sequence: TGTGCCAGCAGCTTCAGCTCAGGTCTCACAGATACGCAGTATTTT.

This chain connects TRBV27 to TRBJ1-1, with 8 bases aligning to TRBD1. The CDR3 length is 14 residues. Germline V CDR1 and CDR2: MNHEY, SMNVEV (reference sequence). V trimming: 0 bases; J trimming: 11 bases; junction bases outside the gene matches: 8. CDR3 DNA: TGTGCCAGCAGTTTATCGGGCCCCAGGGGGCTGGCTTTCTTT. Translating gives CASSLSGPRGLAFF.

The rearrangement uses TRBV6-4 and TRBJ2-7; TRBD1 aligns across 8 bases. This CDR3 contains 15 residues. V lost 5 bases, J lost 3 bases, and 9 bases stayed unmatched. Germline lookup yields CDR1 MRHNA and CDR2 SNTAGT. CDR3 loop: CASSSTGTGVYEQYF. CDR3 nucleotide sequence: TGTGCCAGCAGTAGTACCGGGACAGGAGTCTACGAGCAGTACTTC.

The chain combines TRBV28 with TRBJ1-5; D not certain. The CDR3 contains 12 residues. V lost 6 bases, J lost 10 bases, and 13 bases lay in between. Germline V gene sequence: CDR1 MDHEN, CDR2 SYDVKM. CDR3 in amino acids: CASRMSRLPQHF. In nucleotides, the CDR3 is TGTGCCAGCAGGATGTCACGGTTACCCCAGCATTTT. The variable domain in full, with the rest retrieved from reference TRBV28 and TRBJ1-5, is DVKVTQSSRYLVKRTGEKVFLECVQDMDHENMFWYRQDPGLGLRLIYFSYDVKMKEKGDIPEGYSVSREKKERFSLILESASTNQTSMYLCASRMSRLPQHFGDGTRLSIL.

The chain joins TRBV28 to TRBJ1-1, with D unresolved. The CDR3 length is 11 residues. Germline V gene data show CDR1 as MDHEN and CDR2 as SYDVKM. Trimming took off 6 bases at V and 11 bases at J, with 13 bases between the two ends. The CDR3 DNA sequence: TGTGCCAGCAGGTGGGAGTTTACGGCTTTCTTT. It yields the protein CASRWEFTAFF.

The chain joins TRBV5-1 to TRBJ1-1; D not certain. From germline, CDR1 is SGHRS and CDR2 YFSETQ. Between the trimmed V and J ends, which lost 0 bases and 6 bases, there was a span of 12 bases. The CDR3 length is 14 residues. The CDR3 is CASSLDIRDPEAFF. In nucleotides, the CDR3 is TGCGCCAGCAGCTTGGATATCCGGGATCCTGAAGCTTTCTTT.

On this clone: The same CDR3 can be traced to other DNA sequences in this sample. The chain carries TRBV5-1 and TRBJ1-4; D is uncertain. CDR1 is SGHRS, CDR2 YFSETQ, per germline. Trimming took 0 bases from V and 8 from J, leaving 14 bases between them. This CDR3 region has 15 residues. In nucleotides, the CDR3 is TGCGCCAGCAGCTTGGAAGGAGGGTTGGGAGAAAAACTGTTTTTT. It codes for CASSLEGGLGEKLFF.

CDR3 DNA: TGTGCCAGCAGCCAACGGGACAGGGTAACAGATACGCAGTATTTT. Its protein is CASSQRDRVTDTQYF. The chain joins TRBV11-2 to TRBJ2-3; 9 nucleotides line up with TRBD1. The germline V gene encodes CDR1 SGHAT and CDR2 FQNNGV. CDR3 length: 15 amino acids. Losses at the gene ends were 5 bases for V and 3 bases for J; bases not matched to a gene: 6.

V and J are TRBV7-2 and TRBJ2-3; TRBD1 aligns across 8 bases. V was clipped by 6 bases and J by 4 bases; unmatched bases: 9. The germline CDR1 and CDR2 sequences are SGHTA and FQGNSA. The CDR3 runs 15 residues. CDR3 DNA sequence: TGTGCCAGCAGTCCAGGGGGCGCTTTTGCAGATACGCAGTATTTT. Translated: CASSPGGAFADTQYF.

The rearrangement joins TRBV28 to TRBJ1-2; 11 bases align to TRBD1. The CDR3 has 17 residues. Germline V gene lookup returns CDR1 MDHEN and CDR2 SYDVKM. Trimming at V came to 11 bases and at J to 4 bases, leaving 18 bases not matched to a gene. Here the CDR3 DNA reads TGTGCCGTGGAGTCCCCCGCCGGGACAGGGGGTCCCTATGGCTACACCTTC. This translates into CAVESPAGTGGPYGYTF.

This clone has more than one count but fewer than ten. The chain is built from TRBV11-2 and TRBJ2-7; 9 bases are a match to TRBD2. V lost 6 bases to trimming and J lost 4 bases; unmatched junction nucleotides: 4. The CDR3 loop spans 13 amino acids. CDR1 and CDR2 from the germline V gene are SGHAT and FQNNGV. The CDR3 DNA reads as TGTGCCAGCAGATTTAGCGGGAGTTACGAGCAGTACTTC. Translated: CASRFSGSYEQYF. The complete variable domain, with remaining parts taken from reference TRBV11-2 and TRBJ2-7, reads EAGVAQSPRYKIIEKRQSVAFWCNPISGHATLYWYQQILGQGPKLLIQFQNNGVVDDSQLPKDRFSAERLKGVDSTLKIQPAKLEDSAVYLCASRFSGSYEQYFGPGTRLTVT.

The V and J genes are TRBV15 and TRBJ2-2; D is perhaps TRBD2 (6 bases). Germline CDR1 is LNHNV and CDR2 is YYDKDF (reference sequence). V was cut by 3 bases and J by 8 bases, with 13 bases left in between. CDR3 length: 14 residues. In DNA, the CDR3 is TGTGCCACCAGCAGTACGGGACTCACAGGGGAGCTGTTTTTT. This encodes CATSSTGLTGELFF.

This clone appeared a few times. The V gene is TRBV19, the J gene TRBJ1-2; D unresolved. The CDR3 is 11 amino acids. With 4 bases removed from V and 4 bases from J, the gap between germline ends came to 4 bases. CDR1 is LNHDA and CDR2 is SQIVND in the germline V gene (reference sequence). This chain's CDR3 is CASSTGYGYTF. The DNA of the CDR3 is TGTGCCAGTAGTACAGGCTATGGCTACACCTTC.

V and J are TRBV19 and TRBJ1-2, with D tentatively TRBD1 (5 bases). Germline CDR1 and CDR2: LNHDA and SQIVND (reference sequence). Deletions cut 7 bases from V and 5 bases from J, with 11 bases between. The CDR3 runs 12 residues. In nucleotides, the CDR3 is TGTGCCAGTATGGGGGGTTGGTATGGCTACACCTTC. Amino acid sequence: CASMGGWYGYTF.

V is TRBV28 and J is TRBJ1-3; D may be TRBD1 (5 bases). The CDR3 loop spans 14 amino acids. The germline CDR1 and CDR2 sequences are MDHEN and SYDVKM. Trimming pared 5 bases from V and 0 bases from J, leaving 8 bases between. This CDR3 reads CASSAGDSGNTIYF. CDR3 sequence (DNA): TGTGCCAGCAGTGCGGGGGACTCTGGAAACACCATATATTTT. Full variable domain (missing parts from reference TRBV28 and TRBJ1-3): DVKVTQSSRYLVKRTGEKVFLECVQDMDHENMFWYRQDPGLGLRLIYFSYDVKMKEKGDIPEGYSVSREKKERFSLILESASTNQTSMYLCASSAGDSGNTIYFGEGSWLTVV.

The rearrangement links TRBV6-5 to TRBJ2-1; 7 nucleotides line up with TRBD2. J lost 3 bases, V lost 0 bases, and 2 bases had no gene match. CDR3 length: 15 residues. Germline V lookup: CDR1 MNHEY, CDR2 SVGAGI. This chain's CDR3 is CASSYSQRGYNEQFF. CDR3 nucleotides: TGTGCCAGCAGTTACTCCCAGCGGGGCTACAATGAGCAGTTCTTC.

V and J are TRBV7-9 and TRBJ2-7, with 9 nucleotides matching TRBD2. V shed 1 base and J 4 bases; nucleotides not matched to a gene: 8. CDR1 SEHNR and CDR2 FQNEAQ come from the germline V gene (reference sequence). CDR3 length equals 16 residues. The CDR3, as DNA: TGTGCCAGCAGCTTAGTAGCGGGAGCCCCGGGGTACGAGCAGTACTTC. This codes for CASSLVAGAPGYEQYF.

The V gene is TRBV19, the J gene TRBJ2-1; 8 positions match TRBD2. The CDR3 is made up of 15 amino acids. After removal of 4 bases from V and 5 bases from J, the junction contained 7 bases not matched to a gene. In germline, CDR1 is LNHDA, CDR2 SQIVND (reference sequence). The CDR3 spells CASSTAGLGDNEQFF. The CDR3 nucleotides read TGTGCCAGTAGTACGGCGGGACTAGGGGACAATGAGCAGTTCTTC.